Listed below are T cell receptor beta chains from one sample, sequenced in a study of T cell responses to AZD1222 COVID-19 vaccine. TCRdb keeps only in-frame clones here, not all; method: immunoSEQ multiplex PCR. This table has some 140,000 clones, roughly nine tenths appearing once. The sample here was peripheral blood, taken 28 days after the second AZD1222 dose. These TCRs come from an adult who received the AZD1222 COVID-19 vaccine. CDR3s include the opening cysteine and the closing phenylalanine or tryptophan. A D gene is named only where the DNA matches it firmly. Expanded clones are given a class, and other clones once, few, many or no size at all.

TRBJ1-2 TRBV7-9 . . TGTGCCAGCAGCCCAAGGCTGGGCCCGTATGGCTACACCTTC CASSPRLGPYGYTF
TRBJ1-4 TRBV30 once TRBD1 TGTGCCTGGAAGCCAGGGGGCTTGTCTGGAAAACTGTTTTTT CAWKPGGLSGKLFF
TRBJ1-5 TRBV19 . . TGTGCCAGTAGCCCTGCCCCGGACAGCCGCAATCAGCCCCAGCATTTT CASSPAPDSRNQPQHF
TRBJ2-2 TRBV3-1/TRBV3-2 . TRBD1 TGTGCCAGCAGCCCGCCGGGACAGGGGAACACCGGGGAGCTGTTTTTT CASSPPGQGNTGELFF
TRBJ1-1 TRBV30 . . TGTGCCTGGAGTTCCAGGGTTGTAGCTTTCTTT CAWSSRVVAFF
TRBJ1-4 TRBV28 . . TGTGCCAGCAGTTTTAGGGAAAAACTGTTTTTT CASSFREKLFF
TRBJ2-3 TRBV6-5 . . TGTGCCACCACCTTACCGGGGGATAGCACAGATACGCAGTATTTT CATTLPGDSTDTQYF
TRBJ2-7 TRBV7-8 . . TGTGCCAGCAGCACGACAGTGAAATACGAGCAGTACTTC CASSTTVKYEQYF
TRBJ2-3 TRBV15 . . TGTGCCACCAGTTCCCAACGGGGCGTCACAGATACGCAGTATTTT CATSSQRGVTDTQYF
TRBJ1-1 TRBV7-9 . . TGTGCCAGCAGCTTAGCGGTTTCTGGAGGCACTGAAGCTTTCTTT CASSLAVSGGTEAFF
TRBJ2-5 TRBV11-2 . TRBD1 TGTGCCAGCAGCTTAAGCGGACAGGAAGTAGGAGTGACCCAGTACTTC CASSLSGQEVGVTQYF
TRBJ2-2 TRBV6-6 . . TGTGCCAGCAGTTACAAAGGAACCGGGGAGCTGTTTTTT CASSYKGTGELFF
TRBJ2-7 TRBV7-2 . . TGTGCCAGCAGCTTAGCAGGGGGGACTGATTACGAGCAGTACTTC CASSLAGGTDYEQYF
TRBJ2-7 TRBV5-4 . TRBD2 TGTGCCAGCAGTCCGACTAGCGGGAGGGATCGGGTCGAGCAGTACTTC CASSPTSGRDRVEQYF
TRBJ2-1 TRBV5-6 . . TGTGCCAGCAGCTTCAGCGGGCCCCGCGGCTCGCAGTTCTTC CASSFSGPRGSQFF
TRBJ2-5 TRBV2 . TRBD2 TGTGCCAAGTCCGGGACTAGCGGGGCGGAGACCCAGTACTTC CAKSGTSGAETQYF
TRBJ2-3 TRBV7-2 . . TGTGCCAGCAGCTTAGCGGTCAGGGATACGCAGTATTTT CASSLAVRDTQYF
TRBJ1-1 TRBV27 . . TGTGCCAGCGCTGCTTTAGGTGTGGGGGTGAACACTGAAGCTTTCTTT CASAALGVGVNTEAFF
TRBJ2-3 TRBV24-1 . TRBD2 TGTGCCACCAGTGATGAAACGCGGGAGACAGATACGCAGTATTTT CATSDETRETDTQYF
TRBJ2-1 TRBV4-2 . TRBD2 TGTGCCAGCAGCCGCACGAGCGGGAAACACAATGAGCAGTTCTTC CASSRTSGKHNEQFF
TRBJ2-3 TRBV30 . . TGTGCCTGGAGTGTACAAGGGCGGAGCACAGATACGCAGTATTTT CAWSVQGRSTDTQYF
TRBJ1-2 TRBV30 . . TGTGCCTGGAATCGGGACTATGGCTACACCTTC CAWNRDYGYTF
TRBJ2-7 TRBV6-5 . . TGTGCCAGCAGTTCGGGACGGAGCTACGAGCAGTACTTC CASSSGRSYEQYF
TRBJ1-6 TRBV5-1 . . TGCGCCAGCAGCTTGGACGGCAATTCACCCCTCCACTTT CASSLDGNSPLHF
TRBJ1-1 TRBV2 . . TGTGCCAGCAGTGAAGGTCAGGATTACACTGAAGCTTTCTTT CASSEGQDYTEAFF
TRBJ2-7 TRBV7-2 . TRBD1 TGTGCCAGCAGCTTAGGCAGGGGGCGATCCTACGAGCAGTACTTC CASSLGRGRSYEQYF
TRBJ1-5 TRBV11-2 . . TGTGCCAGCAGCCCCGGGACAAGTTATCAGCCCCAGCATTTT CASSPGTSYQPQHF
TRBJ1-1 TRBV3-1/TRBV3-2 . . TGTGCCAGCAGCCTCTCGGGGCGGGGGGGTGAAGCTTTCTTT CASSLSGRGGEAFF
TRBJ2-5 TRBV19 . . TGTGCCAGTAGTCCCGACTCGGGACTCCAAGAGACCCAGTACTTC CASSPDSGLQETQYF
TRBJ1-1 TRBV3-1/TRBV3-2 . . TGTGCCAGCAGCCGAGATGGGGCCTTTGAAGCTTTCTTT CASSRDGAFEAFF
TRBJ1-6 TRBV9 . . TGTGCCAGCAGCGACGGGCCCCAATATAATTCACCCCTCCACTTT CASSDGPQYNSPLHF
TRBJ1-2 TRBV6-2/TRBV6-3 . . TGTGCCAGCAGTTACGAAGTAGGGTATGGCTACACCTTC CASSYEVGYGYTF
TRBJ2-3 TRBV30 . . TGTGCCTGGAGTTCGGGAGTATCAGATACGCAGTATTTT CAWSSGVSDTQYF
TRBJ1-5 TRBV27 . . TGTGCCAGCAGTTTGGGGGGGCGGGGCAATCAGCCCCAGCATTTT CASSLGGRGNQPQHF
TRBJ1-4 TRBV3-1/TRBV3-2 . . TGTGCCAGCAGCCAACCGGACTTGGGGGAAAAACTGTTTTTT CASSQPDLGEKLFF
TRBJ2-7 TRBV7-6 . . TGTGCCAGCAGCCCGGGTGGGTACGAGCAGTACTTC CASSPGGYEQYF
TRBJ2-5 TRBV5-6 . . TGTGCCAGCAGCTTGGTGGAGACCCAGTACTTC CASSLVETQYF
TRBJ1-4 TRBV5-1 . TRBD1 TGCGCCAGCAGCTTGGGGGACAGAGCAACTAATGAAAAACTGTTTTTT CASSLGDRATNEKLFF
TRBJ1-1 TRBV7-9 . . TGTGCCAGCAGCAATCGGGGAGCTTTCTTT CASSNRGAFF
TRBJ1-5 TRBV12-5 . TRBD1 TGTGCTAGTGGTTCTACAGGGGCGGGTGATCAGCCCCAGCATTTT CASGSTGAGDQPQHF
TRBJ2-7 TRBV12-5 . . TGTGCTAGTGGTTTGAGCGTTCGACCCTCCTACGAGCAGTACTTC CASGLSVRPSYEQYF
TRBJ2-7 TRBV19 . . TGTGCCAGTAGCCCGCAAGCGGACTTCTCCTACGAGCAGTACTTC CASSPQADFSYEQYF
TRBJ2-5 TRBV9 . . TGTGCCAGCAGTCAAGGGCTGACAGGACAAGAGACCCAGTACTTC CASSQGLTGQETQYF
TRBJ1-5 TRBV6-2/TRBV6-3 . . TGTGCCAGCAGTTGGGGGCAGGACCGCAATCAGCCCCAGCATTTT CASSWGQDRNQPQHF
TRBJ1-2 TRBV19 . . TGTGCCAGTAGTATAGACCTACAGGGATGGGCATATGGCTACACCTTC CASSIDLQGWAYGYTF
TRBJ1-2 TRBV15 . . TGTGCCACCAGCAGAGACCTACAGGGCTACACCTTC CATSRDLQGYTF
TRBJ2-2 TRBV18 . . TGTGCCAGCTCACCACCTCTAGGACAGAGTCCCATCGGGGAGCTGTTTTTT CASSPPLGQSPIGELFF
TRBJ2-1 TRBV5-1 . . TGCGCCAGCAGCTTGGCTTCAACCAGGGCCAATGAGCAGTTCTTC CASSLASTRANEQFF
TRBJ1-5 TRBV3-1/TRBV3-2 few . TGTGCCAGCAGCCAAGATAATGTGGGGGGGTCCAGCAATCAGCCCCAGCATTTT CASSQDNVGGSSNQPQHF
TRBJ2-2 TRBV9 . TRBD1 TGTGCCAGCAGCCCCGGACAGGGAGACACCGGGGAGCTGTTTTTT CASSPGQGDTGELFF